One and the same sample provided the 29 T cell receptor beta chains below, sequenced in a study of siplizumab effects on memory and regulatory T cells. The data were produced by immunoSEQ multiplex PCR, yet TCRdb's version contains in-frame clones alone and is incomplete. The sample carries some 100,000 clones, approximately 93% recorded once. Sequences were obtained from CD8+ T cells sorted from blood. The source of these receptors is a human donor in good health.

The chain employs TRBV6-1 and TRBJ1-5; D is uncertain. This CDR3 is 16 amino acids long. Germline V gene data show CDR1 as MNHNS and CDR2 as SASEGT. The V and J ends lost 0 bases and 4 bases respectively, with 13 bases between them. The CDR3 protein is CASSEARGQANQPQHF. The CDR3 DNA is TGTGCCAGCAGTGAAGCCCGCGGGCAGGCAAATCAGCCCCAGCATTTT.

This chain uses TRBV6-1 with TRBJ1-2; D is unresolved. V was shortened by 4 bases and J by 4 bases, with 16 bases between the two germline ends. The CDR3 totals 15 residues. The germline V gene has CDR1 MNHNS and CDR2 SASEGT. The DNA of the CDR3 is TGTGCCAGCAGTGCCACGGAAAGATTGTTCTATGGCTACACCTTC. This codes for CASSATERLFYGYTF.

This clone is a singleton in its sample. The chain recombines TRBV7-6 with TRBJ2-7; D remains ambiguous. Germline CDR1 SGHVS, CDR2 FNYEAQ. The CDR3 runs 13 residues. Trimming removed 7 bases at V and 3 bases at J, with 13 bases between. CDR3 sequence: CASKPEVGYEQYF. Here the CDR3 DNA reads TGTGCCAGCAAGCCCGAGGTGGGCTACGAGCAGTACTTC.

In its sample, this clone was seen once. The V and J genes are TRBV6-1 and TRBJ2-7, with 8 bases aligning to TRBD1. The CDR3 consists of 15 residues. Germline-derived CDR1 and CDR2 are MNHNS and SASEGT. V shed 5 bases, J shed 3 bases, and the junction held 9 bases outside the gene matches. CDR3 protein: CASSSPPDRGYEQYF. The CDR3 DNA follows: TGTGCCAGCAGTTCCCCCCCAGACAGGGGCTACGAGCAGTACTTC.

CDR3 residues: CASSYVDGPYEQYF. As DNA, the CDR3 is TGTGCCAGCAGTTACGTAGACGGGCCCTACGAGCAGTACTTC. The V gene is TRBV6-5, the J gene TRBJ2-7; D gene ambiguous. CDR1 and CDR2 (germline): MNHEY, SVGAGI. CDR3 length: 14 amino acids. Trimming stripped 2 bases from V and 2 bases from J, with 10 bases between.

This chain links TRBV2 with TRBJ1-4; the D gene is possibly TRBD1 (6 bases). The V gene's germline CDR1 is SNHLY and CDR2 FYNNEI. Trimming shortened V by 6 bases and J by 6 bases, and 11 bases separated the two germline ends. The CDR3 length is 13 residues. CDR3 in DNA: TGTGCCAGCAGAGGGGGGGAGGATGAAAAACTGTTTTTT. This gives the protein CASRGGEDEKLFF.

This clone came up once. J is TRBJ1-2 and V is TRBV4-1; no firm D call. The CDR3 has 17 amino acids. CDR1 is MGHRA and CDR2 is YSYEKL in the germline V gene. The ends were cut back, 1 base at V and 3 bases at J, with 18 bases in the middle. The DNA of the CDR3 is TGCGCCAGCAGCCAAGTGGGGAGGGCAGGATTTGACTATGGCTACACCTTC. Its translation: CASSQVGRAGFDYGYTF.

The chain combines TRBV4-1 with TRBJ2-7; no reliable D call. Between the trimmed V and J ends, which lost 2 bases and 7 bases, there was a span of 18 bases. CDR1 and CDR2 from the germline V gene are MGHRA and YSYEKL. The CDR3 consists of 15 residues. The chain's CDR3 is CASSQTTGPTREQYF. The CDR3 nucleotides read TGCGCCAGCAGCCAAACCACTGGCCCTACGAGAGAGCAGTACTTC.

The chain recombines TRBV19 with TRBJ2-2; D is perhaps TRBD2 (7 bases). Germline values: CDR1 LNHDA, CDR2 SQIVND (reference sequence). V was cut by 7 bases and J by 3 bases, with 15 bases left in between. This CDR3 is 15 amino acids long. CDR3 in DNA: TGTGCCAGTACCCCGTCGGGGGGCTACACCGGGGAGCTGTTTTTT. Its protein is CASTPSGGYTGELFF.

This rearrangement joins TRBV13 to TRBJ1-5; D is unresolved. Germline CDR1 reads PRHDT; CDR2 reads FYEKMQ (reference sequence). The CDR3 has 13 residues. V was shortened by 5 bases and J by 2 bases, with 7 bases between the two germline ends. The CDR3 DNA reads as TGTGCCAGCAGCCAACAGCGCAATCAGCCCCAGCATTTT. Residues: CASSQQRNQPQHF. Together with reference TRBV13 and TRBJ1-5, the CDR3 gives the full variable domain: AAGVIQSPRHLIKEKRETATLKCYPIPRHDTVYWYQQGPGQDPQFLISFYEKMQSDKGSIPDRFSAQQFSDYHSELNMSSLELGDSALYFCASSQQRNQPQHFGDGTRLSIL.

The J gene is TRBJ2-1, the V gene TRBV7-9; D is tentatively TRBD1 or TRBD2 (5 bases each). Germline CDR1 and CDR2: SEHNR and FQNEAQ (reference sequence). CDR3 length equals 16 residues. Trimming stripped 3 bases from V and 5 bases from J, with 17 bases between. CDR3 nucleotides: TGTGCCAGCAGCTTGGGGGATGCAGAGCCAAACAATGAGCAGTTCTTC. Amino acid sequence: CASSLGDAEPNNEQFF.

The rearrangement uses TRBV27 and TRBJ1-1; no clear D. The CDR3 loop spans 14 amino acids. Looked up from germline, CDR1 is MNHEY and CDR2 is SMNVEV (reference sequence). Trimming left V 6 bases short and J 1 base short, with 12 bases between. The CDR3: CASSTRGGNTEAFF. CDR3 nucleotide sequence: TGTGCCAGCAGCACAAGAGGCGGGAACACTGAAGCTTTCTTT.

This clone occurred once. The chain combines TRBV5-8 with TRBJ2-1, with a possible D match to TRBD1 (6 bases). The length of the CDR3 is 15 residues. Germline values: CDR1 SGHTS, CDR2 YDEGEE. Trimming shortened V by 0 bases and J by 4 bases, and 11 bases separated the two germline ends. CDR3 sequence (DNA): TGTGCCAGCAGCTTGGGGCAGGGGCTGTACAATGAGCAGTTCTTC. This codes for CASSLGQGLYNEQFF.

The chain is built from TRBV7-9 and TRBJ2-1; no clear D gene. From germline, CDR1 is SEHNR and CDR2 FQNEAQ (reference sequence). V lost 4 bases and J lost 7, with 11 bases in between. The CDR3 has 13 residues. The CDR3 DNA is TGTGCCAGCAGCTCACCCCCCCCAAATGAGCAGTTCTTC. It specifies CASSSPPPNEQFF.

The gene calls are TRBV9 and TRBJ1-2, with D perhaps TRBD1 (6 bases). Germline values: CDR1 SGDLS, CDR2 YYNGEE. This CDR3 is 15 amino acids long. Trimming removed 0 bases from V and 2 bases from J, with 11 bases in between. CDR3 sequence (DNA): TGTGCCAGCAGCGTAGACAGGGTGGGGAACTATGGCTACACCTTC. It is translated as CASSVDRVGNYGYTF.

This clone occurred once. The genes are TRBV9 and TRBJ1-1; D gene ambiguous. Germline CDR1 SGDLS, CDR2 YYNGEE. This CDR3 spans 15 amino acids. The V and J ends lost 0 bases and 0 bases respectively, with 9 bases between them. The CDR3 DNA sequence: TGTGCCAGCAGCGTAGGAGTTTTTCTGAACACTGAAGCTTTCTTT. It specifies CASSVGVFLNTEAFF.

The chain couples TRBV10-3 to TRBJ2-2, with TRBD1 as a possible D gene (6 bases). The CDR3 contains 17 residues. The V gene lost 2 bases and the J gene lost 2 bases, with 15 bases spanning the gap. CDR1 ENHRY and CDR2 SYGVKD come from the germline V gene. As DNA, the CDR3 is TGTGCCATCAGTGAGATGGACAGCCCAACAAACACCGGGGAGCTGTTTTTT. This sequence encodes CAISEMDSPTNTGELFF.

This clone has a single count. V is TRBV6-6 and J is TRBJ2-3; the D gene is possibly TRBD1 (6 bases). This CDR3 is built from 16 residues. Germline V lookup: CDR1 MNHNY, CDR2 SVGAGI (reference sequence). Trimming stripped 2 bases from V and 0 bases from J, with 12 bases between. The CDR3 region is CASSYEDRESTDTQYF. The DNA for the CDR3 is TGTGCCAGCAGTTACGAGGACAGAGAGAGCACAGATACGCAGTATTTT.

V usage is TRBV6-1 and J usage is TRBJ1-2; 8 nucleotides line up with TRBD1. This CDR3 region has 16 residues. Germline loops: CDR1 MNHNS, CDR2 SASEGT. Germline trimming cut 4 bases from V and 0 bases from J; bases unmatched to any gene: 7. CDR3 bases: TGTGCCAGCAGTGGGCTGGACAGGGTAGCTAACTATGGCTACACCTTC. This gives the protein CASSGLDRVANYGYTF.

V and J are TRBV7-8 and TRBJ1-5, with 7 bases lining up with TRBD1. After removal of 0 bases from V and 7 bases from J, the junction contained 6 bases not matched to a gene. The germline gives CDR1 SGHVS, CDR2 FQNEAQ. There are 15 residues in the CDR3. The CDR3 region is CASSLARQGGQPQHF. The CDR3 DNA follows: TGTGCCAGCAGCTTAGCCCGACAGGGAGGGCAGCCCCAGCATTTT.

The chain uses TRBV6-6 and TRBJ2-2; D call uncertain. There are 11 residues in the CDR3. V was trimmed by 11 bases and J by 7 bases, leaving 11 bases between them. Germline loops: CDR1 MNHNY, CDR2 SVGAGI (reference sequence). The CDR3 DNA follows: TGTGCCGGTCTCGTGGACGGGGAGCTGTTTTTT. Translation: CAGLVDGELFF.

The chain recombines TRBV4-3 with TRBJ1-1; no clear D. V lost 0 bases and J lost 1, with 6 bases in between. CDR3 length: 14 residues. CDR1 LGHNA and CDR2 YSLEER come from the germline V gene. This CDR3 reads CASSQDAGNTEAFF. CDR3 nucleotides: TGCGCCAGCAGCCAAGATGCGGGGAACACTGAAGCTTTCTTT.

The chain has TRBV5-1 and TRBJ1-1, with a possible D match to TRBD1 (6 bases). Germline values: CDR1 SGHRS, CDR2 YFSETQ. Trimming stripped 3 bases from V and 0 bases from J, with 18 bases between. This CDR3 comprises 17 residues. The CDR3 bases are TGCGCCAGCAGCTGGGGCCCGCTGGACAGTTTGAACACTGAAGCTTTCTTT. Residues: CASSWGPLDSLNTEAFF.

J is TRBJ1-2 and V is TRBV7-4, with D perhaps matching TRBD1 (6 bases). CDR1 and CDR2 (germline): SGHVT, SQSDAQ. This CDR3 has 18 amino acids. The V gene lost 3 bases and the J gene lost 1 base, with 21 bases spanning the gap. This CDR3 reads CASSLDGGTGVFNYGYTF. The CDR3, as DNA: TGTGCCAGCAGCTTGGACGGGGGCACCGGGGTATTTAACTATGGCTACACCTTC.

This chain connects TRBV6-5 to TRBJ1-2, with TRBD1 as a possible D gene (5 bases). Trimming removed 10 bases at V and 3 bases at J, with 12 bases between. The CDR3 is 12 residues long. CDR1 and CDR2 (germline): MNHEY, SVGAGI. The chain's CDR3 is CATQRGDYGYTF. In DNA form, the CDR3 reads TGTGCCACCCAACGGGGGGACTATGGCTACACCTTC.

The rearrangement uses TRBV2 and TRBJ2-1; the match to TRBD2 covers 8 bases. CDR3 length: 15 residues. CDR1 SNHLY and CDR2 FYNNEI come from the germline V gene. V was clipped by 5 bases and J by 0 bases; unmatched bases: 3. In DNA form, the CDR3 reads TGTGCCAGCAGTAAAAGCGGGAGCTCCTACAATGAGCAGTTCTTC. Its protein is CASSKSGSSYNEQFF.

This chain uses TRBV6-5 with TRBJ2-3; D could derive from TRBD1 or TRBD2 (5 bases each). Trimming shortened V by 1 base and J by 5 bases, and 16 bases separated the two germline ends. CDR1 and CDR2 from the germline V gene are MNHEY and SVGAGI. The CDR3 covers 16 residues. CDR3 amino acids: CASSYWDPQVGDTQYF. DNA of the CDR3: TGTGCCAGCAGTTACTGGGACCCCCAAGTGGGAGATACGCAGTATTTT.

This clone has just one count. The chain combines TRBV27 with TRBJ2-7; 7 bases match TRBD1. CDR1 is MNHEY, CDR2 SMNVEV, per germline (reference sequence). The CDR3 contains 15 residues. Germline trimming cut 0 bases from V and 5 bases from J; bases unmatched to any gene: 7. This chain's CDR3 is CASSLSGGTANEQYF. CDR3 DNA sequence: TGTGCCAGCAGTTTATCAGGGGGCACTGCCAACGAGCAGTACTTC.

The sample holds one count of this clone. The V gene is TRBV7-5, the J gene TRBJ2-7. TRBV7-5 is termed a pseudogene. This CDR3 has 14 amino acids. CDR3 loop: CARSLENSKYEQYF. The CDR3 coding sequence is TGTGCCAGAAGCTTAGAAAATTCGAAATACGAGCAGTACTTC.